This T cell receptor (beta chain) is from a study of Ad26.COV2.S vaccination and SARS-CoV-2 variants (dated by TCRdb to 2020 to 2023). Study-level background: Donors in the vaccine arm were drawn from COV1001, a multicentre, randomized, double-blind, placebo-controlled phase I-IIa trial testing Ad26.COV2.S in healthy adults. Dosing of Ad26.COV2.S was intramuscular, at either 5x10^10 or 1x10^11 viral particles, delivered as one shot or as two shots spaced 56 days apart. TCRbeta repertoire sequencing was used to assess the specificity and breadth of SARS-CoV-2-reactive T cell receptors after Ad26.COV2.S vaccination. A total of approximately 30 samples were included in the TCR-sequenced set, comprising approximately 20 Ad26.COV2.S vaccine recipients, 5 placebo recipients and 8 SARS-CoV-2 convalescent individuals. Trial participants were randomized into five groups of five, in which low-dose or high-dose Ad26.COV2.S was given once or twice, or placebo was given on both occasions. Investigators did not know the trial group allocation while performing experiments and assessing outcomes.

Inclusive of the bounding cysteine and phenylalanine, the CDR3 is 12 residues long. Only CDR3 DNA is held: 36 bases, read in frame from base 1. Deletion took 4 bases off V and 8 bases off J, with a span of 11 bases between the germline ends. The germline V gene (reference sequence) yields LNHNV for CDR1 and YYDKDF for CDR2. On this clone itself: It lacks a known antigen. No base quality values were provided; no much bigger clone lies one nucleotide off.

This sample's treatment or condition label indicates: roughly 20 received Ad26.COV2.S at low or high dose, single or two shots; several received placebo; per-sample allocation not given. Repertoires of vaccine and placebo recipients were sequenced from samples taken on day 63 after the first injection. In Cohort 1b, fewer than 30 adults aged 18-55 years were enrolled at a single site in Boston, USA, between 29 July and 7 August 2020. Ad26.COV2.S was a replication-incompetent adenovirus type 26 vector expressing a prefusion-stabilized SARS-CoV-2 spike protein from the original Wuhan strain. Broad study findings and their caveats: Substantial breadth of spike-specific CD8+ and CD4+ T cell responses was reported after vaccination. Non-spike TCR breadth was comparable between vaccine and placebo recipients, consistent with the vaccine containing only spike. It was noted by the authors that total T cell responses may have been underestimated by the TCR breadth and depth analyses. The study was not powered for comparison of responses between vaccine doses or regimens. Ad26.COV2.S recipients had higher spike-specific TCR breadth than placebo recipients (P = 0.0014).

TCRbeta CDR3 regions were sequenced with the immunoSEQ Assay. After extraction, genomic DNA underwent amplification by bias-controlled multiplex PCR, followed by high-throughput sequencing. On the authors' methods: To quantify the absolute abundance of every unique TCRbeta CDR3 region, sequences were collapsed and filtered. Usable DNA was measured by amplifying reference genes present in all nucleated cells, and TCRbeta template counts were normalized to that usable DNA to estimate T cell fraction. Repertoire TCRs were annotated as SARS-CoV-2-specific when V gene, CDR3 amino acid sequence and J gene were exactly matched to a known reactive TCR set. The reference SARS-CoV-2 TCR set came from MIRA and was filtered for enrichment in COVID-19-positive ImmuneCODE repertoires, removing public or cross-reactive TCRs. Based on the MIRA antigens, annotated TCRs were further analysed at the level of specific ORF or position within ORF. Breadth was defined as the number of annotated unique rearrangements divided by the total number of unique productive rearrangements, and depth was defined as the summed frequency of the annotated unique rearrangements. Two-sided Wilcoxon rank-sum tests were used to compare TCR breadth between groups. Not all clones reach the TCRdb copy of this immuneACCESS table, which keeps in-frame sequences only. Checked studies attribute under half of the gap to unresolved V genes and leave the rest unexplained. V and J calls and clone size are as listed in that table; D and trimming were resolved from the DNA. The sample data list roughly 700,000 clones, and 80% to 90% of these were observed just once. The ten largest make up approximately 1.5% of the sample.

The receptor was isolated from a person between 18 and 59 years old who received the Ad26.COV2.S COVID-19 vaccine or a placebo. The chain is made from TRBV15 and TRBJ1-2; the D gene assignment is ambiguous. Sequencing used peripheral blood, obtained in a trial of Ad26.COV2.S vaccine versus placebo. The CDR3 reads CATSIGRRGYTF. The DNA sequence reads TGTGCCACCAGCATCGGGAGGAGAGGCTACACCTTC.